These T cell receptor beta chains were read from a single sample in a study of Ad26.COV2.S vaccination and SARS-CoV-2 variants. Sequencing was performed with immunoSEQ multiplex PCR; in TCRdb, only in-frame clones are kept and a portion is missing. The repertoire holds about 480,000 clones, with roughly 87% as singletons. The starting material was peripheral blood, obtained in a trial of Ad26.COV2.S vaccine versus placebo. These receptors all stem from a person aged 18 to 59 who received the Ad26.COV2.S COVID-19 vaccine or a placebo. The CDR3 runs from the conserved cysteine through the conserved F or W.

>TRBJ1-1|TRBV19|13
CASTKLSATEAFF
>TRBJ2-2|TRBV25-1|14
CASSETGGTGELFF
>TRBJ2-2|TRBV19|16
CASSIGSGRAAGELFF
>TRBJ2-3|TRBV18|17
CASSPRGRASSTDTQYF
>TRBJ2-3|TRBV19|15
CASTIGGPSTDTQYF
>TRBJ2-6|TRBV28|15
CASKGSFSGANVLTF
>TRBJ1-2|TRBV5-4|12
CASSLVNYGYTF
>TRBJ2-2|TRBV2|13
CASRGGTSRELFF
>TRBJ2-2|TRBV19|16
CASSIPSGANTGELFF
>TRBJ2-7|TRBV2|16
CASSQPPEGLDYEQYF
>TRBJ2-1|TRBV30|12
CAWRNTTLRMLF
>TRBJ2-3|TRBV19|15
CASSVRDGSTDTQYF
>TRBJ2-1|TRBV10-2|14
CASSDGSSYNEQFF
>TRBJ2-2|TRBV5-4|17
CASSLLPGTRNTGELFF
>TRBJ1-2|TRBV28|12
CASSFGGNGYTF
>TRBJ2-7|TRBV7-2|15
CASSLLAVSSYEQYF
>TRBJ1-2|TRBV18|15
CASSPVAGPNDGYTF
>TRBJ2-7|TRBV7-9|14
CASSLPTGILEQYF
>TRBJ1-2|TRBV6-5|15
CASSYHVRASYGYTF
>TRBJ1-1|TRBV6-6|15
CAISLGSSRGAEAFF
>TRBJ2-1|TRBV30|14
CAWMAGAAYNEQFF
>TRBJ2-1|TRBV5-4|13
CASSSSSYNEQFF
>TRBJ1-5|TRBV28|14
CASSSGGGPRPQHF
>TRBJ1-3|TRBV3-1/TRBV3-2|15
CASSQGGGSGNTIYF
>TRBJ1-1|TRBV28|13
CASSTRDSVEAFF
>TRBJ2-3|TRBV5-4|16
CASSSHSGMSTDTQYF
>TRBJ1-1|TRBV29-1|14
CSVESDRHLGEAFF
>TRBJ1-6|TRBV19|12
CASGSQLGPLHF
>TRBJ1-2|TRBV19|14
CASSGRGTDYGYTF
>TRBJ2-1|TRBV28|19
CASSFPAAGRGGPYNEQFF
>TRBJ2-3|TRBV13|11
CASSAGATQYF
>TRBJ1-1|TRBV7-3|13
CASSLFMNTEAFF
>TRBJ2-3|TRBV5-3|16
CARSLEGRTSTDTQYF
>TRBJ2-4|TRBV2|14
CASSEARAGYPGYF
>TRBJ2-1|TRBV11-3|14
CASSLDPTSNEQFF
>TRBJ1-2|TRBV1|10
CTRLGYGYTF
>TRBJ1-5|TRBV6-6|15
CASHSAPYSNQPQHF
>TRBJ2-4|TRBV30|15
CAWSGEGLAKNIQYF
>TRBJ2-3|TRBV5-1|14
CASSSRGSVDTQYF
>TRBJ1-1|TRBV7-3|16
CASSLTRVGLTTEAFF
>TRBJ1-4|TRBV14|15
CASSHFDREGEKLFF
>TRBJ2-3|TRBV6-1|15
CASSEGDRVTDTQYF
>TRBJ1-1|TRBV29-1|13
CSVVETGGAGAFF